This T cell receptor (beta chain) is from a study of blood T cell repertoires in COVID-19. For the study at large: Sites in the United States, Italy and Spain provided acute and convalescent COVID-19 samples. From T cells, B-cell-depleted T cells, or PBMCs came the material, which was cDNA or gDNA.

Per the original methods: Cell counts per sample came from amplifying reference gene primers. Method: immunoSEQ multiplex PCR; TCRdb's copy keeps in-frame clones and lacks some. That table gives V, J and clone size, and the DNA gave D and trimming. Here the sample spans about 81,000 clones, around 88% being singletons. The germline V gene encodes CDR1 SGDLS and CDR2 YYNGEE. The CDR3 is made up of 13 amino acids. Turning to this clone: The junction departs from germline at one end; a sequencing error may be responsible.

Sequenced material: peripheral blood. The V call is TRBV9, the J call TRBJ2-1; 10 nucleotides agree with TRBD1. The receptor was derived from a woman of 80 years or more with acute or convalescent COVID-19. The CDR3 coding sequence is TGTGCCAGCAGCTACGGACAGGGGGGAACCCGGCTCTTC. Translating it yields CASSYGQGGTRLF.